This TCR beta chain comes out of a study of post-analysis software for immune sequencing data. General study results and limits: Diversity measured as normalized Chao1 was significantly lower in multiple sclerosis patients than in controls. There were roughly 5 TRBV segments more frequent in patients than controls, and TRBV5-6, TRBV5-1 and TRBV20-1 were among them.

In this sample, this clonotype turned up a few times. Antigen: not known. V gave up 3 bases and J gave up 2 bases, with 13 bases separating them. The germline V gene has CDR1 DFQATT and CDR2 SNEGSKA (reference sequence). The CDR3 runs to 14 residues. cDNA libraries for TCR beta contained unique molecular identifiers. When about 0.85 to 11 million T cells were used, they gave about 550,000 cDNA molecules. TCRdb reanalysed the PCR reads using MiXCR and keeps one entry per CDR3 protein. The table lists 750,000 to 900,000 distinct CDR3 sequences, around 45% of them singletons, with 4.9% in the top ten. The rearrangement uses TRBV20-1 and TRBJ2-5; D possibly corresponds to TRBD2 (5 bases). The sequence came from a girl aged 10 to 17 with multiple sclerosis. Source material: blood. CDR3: CSARRIARQETQYF. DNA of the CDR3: TGCAGTGCTAGGAGAATAGCGAGACAAGAGACCCAGTACTTC.